The 11 T cell receptor beta chains below were found in one sample sequenced in a study of tumor-infiltrating lymphocytes in primary liver carcinoma. RNA isolated from unsorted whole blood supplied the blood RNA, with germline DNA also extracted. Total RNA (around 0.45 ug) served as template for TCR beta cDNA synthesis primed by a constant-region primer. Three-round nested multiplex PCR performed with slightly modified ARM-PCR produced the TCR beta libraries. TRBV1-TRBV30 forward and Cbeta reverse primers drove the first two approximately 10-cycle rounds. TCRdb used MiXCR to reprocess the multiplex PCR reads, holding one entry per CDR3 protein. The sample has approximately 340,000 distinct CDR3 sequences; 65% are singletons. Specimen: peripheral blood. These receptors originate from a man in his forties with primary liver carcinoma and hepatitis B virus infection.

In the case of this clonotype: The conserved closing phenylalanine or tryptophan is absent in this CDR3, likely reflecting a read error. CDR3 loop: CASSSYEGGPTGELFS. The CDR3 DNA reads as TGTGCCAGCAGTTCGTATGAGGGAGGTCCCACCGGGGAGCTGTTTTCT. The chain has TRBV6-6 and TRBJ2-2, with D perhaps TRBD2 (6 bases). This CDR3 has 16 amino acids. V shed 4 bases and J shed 4 bases, with 16 bases lying between them. Germline V gives CDR1 MNHNY, CDR2 SVGAGI (reference sequence).

In regard to this clonotype: A junction end diverges from the germline sequence, so it may reflect a read error. The chain links TRBV6-2 or TRBV6-3 to TRBJ2-7; TRBD2 agrees at 10 bases. The CDR3 spans 16 residues. Germline-derived CDR1 and CDR2 are MNHEY and SVGEGT. The CDR3 reads CVGTTYRASGSYEQYF. The CDR3 region has the DNA TGTGTCGGCACCACTTATAGGGCTAGCGGGAGCTACGAGCAGTACTTT.

As concerns this clonotype: A much larger clone lies a single base off, so this may be a read error. The V call is TRBV6-5, the J call TRBJ2-7, with TRBD1 matching 9 bases. The junction had 13 bases not matched to a gene; V was cut back by 6 bases and J by 7 bases. This CDR3 region has 15 residues. CDR1 MNHEY and CDR2 SVGAGI come from the germline V gene. Written as DNA, the CDR3 is TGTGCCAGCAGGATACAGGGGGCGGGCTCGGAAGAGCAGTACTTC. It codes for CASRIQGAGSEEQYF.

This clonotype occurred many times. V and J are TRBV29-1 and TRBJ1-1; D is ambiguous. Trimming stripped 4 bases from V and 0 bases from J, with 12 bases between. This CDR3 has 14 residues. The germline V gene has CDR1 SQVTM and CDR2 ANQGSEA. The CDR3 region is CSVVDGYMNTEAFF. The CDR3 DNA reads as TGCAGCGTTGTTGACGGCTACATGAACACTGAAGCTTTCTTT.

The rearrangement links TRBV5-1 to TRBJ2-3; possible D gene TRBD2, 6 bases. CDR3 size: 16 residues. The V end lost 0 bases, the J end lost 0 bases, and 11 bases lay between the germline ends. The germline V gene has CDR1 SGHRS and CDR2 YFSETQ. CDR3 protein: CASSLVLGGSTDTQYF. CDR3 DNA sequence: TGCGCCAGCAGCTTGGTCTTGGGGGGTAGCACAGATACGCAGTATTTT.

About this clonotype: A much larger clone is a single base away; this may be a read error. The chain employs TRBV6-5 and TRBJ2-2; 9 bases fit TRBD1. The CDR3 extends over 15 amino acids. Trimming at V came to 10 bases and at J to 4 bases, leaving 10 bases not matched to a gene. CDR1 and CDR2 from the germline V gene are MNHEY and SVGAGI. CDR3 residues: CAIRPDRGGTGELFF. CDR3 DNA sequence: TGTGCCATCAGACCGGACAGGGGCGGCACCGGGGAGCTGTTTTTT.

This clonotype has ten or more counts. The chain is built from TRBV4-1 and TRBJ2-7; D not certain. Germline-derived CDR1 and CDR2 are MGHRA and YSYEKL. The CDR3 covers 15 residues. V was clipped by 1 base and J by 1 base, with 11 bases between them. Here the CDR3 reads CASSQAPVSSYEQYF. The CDR3 DNA sequence: TGCGCCAGCAGCCAAGCGCCGGTTAGTTCCTACGAGCAGTACTTC.

This clonotype has only a few counts. This sequence joins TRBV10-2 and TRBJ2-6; 12 bases align to TRBD1. Germline lookup yields CDR1 WSHSY and CDR2 SAAADI. V was clipped by 4 bases and J by 0 bases; unmatched bases: 4. The CDR3 is 18 residues long. CDR3 sequence: CASSGLGQGASGANVLTF. The CDR3 DNA is TGCGCCAGCAGTGGTCTGGGACAGGGGGCCTCTGGGGCCAACGTCCTGACTTTC.

In regard to this clonotype: This may come from a read error, since a much larger clone is one base off. The V and J genes are TRBV6-5 and TRBJ2-1; D remains unclear. The CDR3 length is 14 residues. Germline lookup yields CDR1 MNHEY and CDR2 SVGAGI. CDR3 nucleotides: TGTGCCAGCTGTTACTCGCATAGTCCCAATGAGCAGTTCTTC. This codes for CASCYSHSPNEQFF.

J is TRBJ2-1 and V is TRBV6-6; 9 bases align to TRBD2. The V segment lost 5 bases and the J segment 10 bases; nucleotides outside the gene matches: 15. This CDR3 has 16 residues. The germline CDR1 and CDR2 sequences are MNHNY and SVGAGI (reference sequence). The DNA of the CDR3 is TGTGCCAGCAGTACCCGAAATAGCGGGAGTAGGGAGGAGCAGTTCTTC. Translated: CASSTRNSGSREEQFF.

The rearrangement links TRBV5-5 to TRBJ2-3, with D perhaps matching TRBD1 (6 bases). The V end lost 4 bases, the J end lost 8 bases, and 23 bases lay between the germline ends. Germline CDR1 SGHKS, CDR2 YYEKEE (reference sequence). The CDR3 covers 16 residues. CDR3 sequence: CASSPGARGQMGTQYF. CDR3 DNA sequence: TGTGCCAGCAGCCCCGGAGCTAGGGGACAAATGGGTACGCAGTATTTT.